Following are 3 T cell receptor beta chains from one sample sequenced in a study of shared clonotypes between healthy human individuals. Assay used: immunoSEQ multiplex PCR; TCRdb lists only in-frame clones, some missing. The profile shows some 2,100,000 clones, almost 96% of them singletons. The sample comprised naive CD4+ T cells sorted from blood. The subset was: CD45RA+ positively selected. Receptors originate from a man aged 18 to 30 in good health.

This clone was counted once. The chain uses TRBV6-1 and TRBJ1-5, with 7 positions matching TRBD1. Trimming at V came to 7 bases and at J to 6 bases, leaving 9 bases not matched to a gene. Germline values: CDR1 MNHNS, CDR2 SASEGT. This CDR3 spans 14 amino acids. The CDR3 reads CASTLSGGGQPQHF. The CDR3 bases are TGTGCCAGCACCCTATCAGGGGGTGGTCAGCCCCAGCATTTT.

This clone came up a few times. This chain joins TRBV5-1 and TRBJ1-6; D is unresolved. The length of the CDR3 is 13 residues. The germline V gene encodes CDR1 SGHRS and CDR2 YFSETQ. Trimming shortened V by 3 bases and J by 9 bases, and 10 bases separated the two germline ends. The CDR3 DNA sequence: TGCGCCAGCAGCTCGGACCTGGGTTCACCCCTCCACTTT. Protein sequence: CASSSDLGSPLHF.

This chain joins TRBV10-3 and TRBJ2-1, with 14 nucleotides matching TRBD2. CDR3 length: 15 residues. V lost 6 bases to trimming and J lost 3 bases; unmatched junction nucleotides: 1. Germline CDR1 ENHRY, CDR2 SYGVKD. CDR3 nucleotide sequence: TGTGCCATCAGCGGACTAGCGGGAGGCTACAATGAGCAGTTCTTC. It codes for CAISGLAGGYNEQFF.